These 2 T cell receptor beta chains share one sample of origin, sequenced in a study of T cell responses to AZD1222 COVID-19 vaccine. TCRdb keeps only in-frame clones here, not all; method: immunoSEQ multiplex PCR. The data contain about 110,000 clones, around nine tenths of them seen just once; the ten biggest clones take up around 15%. This specimen was peripheral blood, taken 28 days after the second AZD1222 dose. Every receptor here comes from an adult who received the AZD1222 COVID-19 vaccine.

The chain combines TRBV5-1 with TRBJ2-3; D is perhaps TRBD2 (5 bases). Germline V gives CDR1 SGHRS, CDR2 YFSETQ. V was pared by 5 bases and J by 5 bases, with 9 bases between. CDR3 length equals 12 residues. The CDR3 region is CASRAEGDTQYF. In DNA, the CDR3 is TGCGCCAGCAGGGCTGAGGGAGATACGCAGTATTTT. The full variable domain, its missing parts supplied by reference TRBV5-1 and TRBJ2-3, is KAGVTQTPRYLIKTRGQQVTLSCSPISGHRSVSWYQQTPGQGLQFLFEYFSETQRNKGNFPGRFSGRQFSNSRSEMNVSTLELGDSALYLCASRAEGDTQYFGPGTRLTVL.

The J gene is TRBJ2-3, the V gene TRBV11-2, with D uncertain. The V and J ends lost 5 bases and 6 bases respectively, with 9 bases between them. CDR1 is SGHAT and CDR2 is FQNNGV in the germline V gene. The CDR3 has 12 amino acids. The CDR3 here is CASSIRQDTQYF. In nucleotides, the CDR3 is TGTGCCAGCAGCATTCGGCAGGATACGCAGTATTTT.